Given below is one T cell receptor beta chain in context. The authors' processing: Estimates of nucleated cell counts were drawn from the amplification of reference gene primers. Here immunoSEQ multiplex PCR was the method, and the copy in TCRdb shows in-frame clones only, minus some. The V and J calls and clone size are taken from that table; D and trimming were inferred from the DNA. The sample includes around 370,000 clones, around nine tenths of them seen just once. The data stem from a study of blood T cell repertoires in COVID-19. Germline V CDR1 and CDR2: SGHAT, FQNNGV. This CDR3 has 13 residues. Trimming took off 3 bases at V and 6 bases at J, with 12 bases between the two ends.

The receptor comes from a woman between 70 and 85 years old with COVID-19, enrolled during active disease. The chain uses TRBV11-2 and TRBJ2-7; the D gene is possibly TRBD1 (6 bases). Source material: peripheral blood. The CDR3 sequence: CASSFVRGSEQYF. In DNA, the CDR3 is TGTGCCAGCAGCTTTGTTAGGGGGTCCGAGCAGTACTTC.